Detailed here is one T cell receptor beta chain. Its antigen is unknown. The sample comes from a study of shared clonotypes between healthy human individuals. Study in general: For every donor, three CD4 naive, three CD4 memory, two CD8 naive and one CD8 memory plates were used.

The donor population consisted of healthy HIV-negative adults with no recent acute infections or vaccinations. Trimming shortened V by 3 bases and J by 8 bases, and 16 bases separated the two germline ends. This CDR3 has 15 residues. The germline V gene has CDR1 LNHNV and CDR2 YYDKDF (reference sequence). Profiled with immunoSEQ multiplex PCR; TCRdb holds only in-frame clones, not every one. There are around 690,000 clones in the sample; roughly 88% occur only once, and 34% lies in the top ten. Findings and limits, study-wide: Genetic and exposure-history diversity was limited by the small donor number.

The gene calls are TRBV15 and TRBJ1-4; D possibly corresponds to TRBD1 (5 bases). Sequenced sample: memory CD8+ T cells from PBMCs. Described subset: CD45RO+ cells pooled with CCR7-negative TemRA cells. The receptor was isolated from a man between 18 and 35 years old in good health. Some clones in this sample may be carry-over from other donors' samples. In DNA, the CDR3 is TGTGCCACCAGCAGGGGAGACAGAGGAAGAGAAAAACTGTTTTTT. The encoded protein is CATSRGDRGREKLFF.